The clone carrying this T cell receptor beta chain occurred a few times. This sample is part of a study of molecular identifiers for immune sequencing clone quantification. Each CDR3 protein gets one entry after TCRdb re-called the PCR reads with MiXCR. The table has a few hundred thousand distinct CDR3 sequences, about a fifth seen once; the top ten hold around 0.84%. Input for naive CD8 libraries was 20,000 to 1,000,000 sorted cells; the RNA fraction used was 10%, 30% or 50%. This CDR3 has 16 amino acids. The germline V gene encodes CDR1 ENHRY and CDR2 SYGVKD. V trimming: 4 bases; J trimming: 7 bases; junction bases outside the gene matches: 11.

This chain connects TRBV10-3 to TRBJ2-7; 12 bases fit TRBD2. Sequenced: naive CD8+ T cells from blood, with Jurkat cell RNA spiked in. Indicated subset: FACS-sorted CD8+CD4-CCR7+CD45RA+ naive T cells. The receptor was isolated from a human donor in good health. Some libraries in this study had Jurkat cell RNA spiked in. The CDR3 coding sequence is TGTGCCATCAGTGCTAGCGGGAGGGAATTTGCGGGGGAGCAGTACTTC. The encoded protein is CAISASGREFAGEQYF.